Below are 18 T cell receptor beta chains sequenced from a single sample in a study of blood T cell repertoires in COVID-19 (dated by TCRdb to 2018 to 2021). Libraries were prepared through the immunoSEQ multiplex PCR assay. In TCRdb, the immuneACCESS table is reduced to in-frame sequences with V and J assigned. These tables do not hold every clone; where another copy was compared, an unresolved V gene accounts for under half, and the others remain unexplained. The table for this sample lists more than 75,000 clones; roughly 90% of them were counted only once. The top ten clonotypes cover roughly 2.6% of the sample. Sequencing input: peripheral blood. Receptor source: a man aged 50 to 59 with COVID-19, enrolled during active disease.

The chain employs TRBV6-6 and TRBJ1-3, with 7 bases fitting TRBD1. Germline V lookup: CDR1 MNHNY, CDR2 SVGAGI (reference sequence). V lost 3 bases, J lost 4 bases, and 9 bases stayed unmatched. The CDR3 spans 16 residues. The CDR3 DNA reads TGTGCCAGCAGTTATTGGGTCAGGGGGTTGGGAAACACCATATATTTT. Amino acid sequence: CASSYWVRGLGNTIYF.

This CDR3 is CASSQGRGEQYF. The CDR3, as DNA: TGTGCCAGCAGCCAGGGAAGGGGGGAGCAGTACTTC. The genes are TRBV3-1 (or the pseudogene TRBV3-2) and TRBJ2-7, with D maybe TRBD1 (6 bases). Germline V gene data show CDR1 as LGHDT and CDR2 as YNNKEL (reference sequence). The CDR3 totals 12 residues. The V end was cut by 3 bases, the J end by 7 bases, with 10 bases between.

This clone has a single count. The J gene is TRBJ1-4, the V gene TRBV27; no clear D gene. Germline CDR1 reads MNHEY; CDR2 reads SMNVEV (reference sequence). The germline V and J ends were trimmed by 6 bases and 2 bases, with 7 bases remaining between them. This CDR3 contains 13 residues. The CDR3 region has the DNA TGTGCCAGCAGGTCGACTACTAATGAAAAACTGTTTTTT. Translation: CASRSTTNEKLFF.

V is TRBV3-1 (or the pseudogene TRBV3-2) and J is TRBJ1-6; no definite D call. Germline CDR1 and CDR2: LGHDT and YNNKEL (reference sequence). V was pared by 0 bases and J by 6 bases, with 3 bases between. The CDR3 has 13 residues. Here the CDR3 reads CASSQDGNSPLHF. Here the CDR3 DNA reads TGTGCCAGCAGCCAAGACGGTAATTCACCCCTCCACTTT.

CDR3 residues: CASNGQGLNTEAFF. The CDR3 DNA sequence: TGTGCCAGCAACGGACAGGGGTTGAACACTGAAGCTTTCTTT. The chain employs TRBV4-2 and TRBJ1-1; 9 bases agree with TRBD1. The CDR3 length is 14 residues. J was trimmed by 0 bases and V by 7 bases; bases with no gene match: 3. Germline lookup yields CDR1 LGHNA and CDR2 YNFKEQ.

This chain connects TRBV7-2 to TRBJ2-1, with 9 positions matching TRBD2. Germline lookup yields CDR1 SGHTA and CDR2 FQGNSA. J gave up 10 bases and V 4 bases, and 11 bases lay outside the gene matches. The CDR3 sequence is 15 residues long. CDR3 DNA: TGTGCCAGCAGCTACCTCGGCGGGGGGGCGGGGGAGCAGTTCTTC. It specifies CASSYLGGGAGEQFF.

V and J are TRBV6-6 and TRBJ1-1; possible D gene TRBD1, 6 bases. The CDR3 is 14 amino acids. CDR1 MNHNY and CDR2 SVGAGI come from the germline V gene (reference sequence). The ends were cut back, 2 bases at V and 5 bases at J, with 12 bases in the middle. The CDR3 here is CASSYLGGATEAFF. CDR3 coding DNA: TGTGCCAGCAGTTACCTTGGGGGGGCGACTGAAGCTTTCTTT.

The J gene is TRBJ1-2, the V gene TRBV5-6; D uncertain. The ends were cut back, 4 bases at V and 2 bases at J, with 12 bases in the middle. Germline assignment: CDR1 SGHDT and CDR2 YYEEEE. The CDR3 runs 14 residues. CDR3 DNA sequence: TGTGCCAGCAGCCGAAGGGCGGGGAACTATGGCTACACCTTC. Translation gives CASSRRAGNYGYTF.

This clone appeared once. The rearrangement joins TRBV4-3 to TRBJ2-1, with TRBD1 as a possible D gene (6 bases). The germline V gene encodes CDR1 LGHNA and CDR2 YSLEER. V was pared by 1 base and J by 6 bases, with 13 bases between. The CDR3 has 15 amino acids. CDR3 in amino acids: CASSQARVQGNEQFF. The DNA for the CDR3 is TGCGCCAGCAGCCAAGCCCGAGTACAGGGCAATGAGCAGTTCTTC.

This sequence joins TRBV5-1 and TRBJ2-7; D perhaps matches TRBD1 (5 bases). The germline V gene encodes CDR1 SGHRS and CDR2 YFSETQ. V dropped 4 bases and J dropped 1 base, with 12 bases sitting between them. The CDR3 runs to 14 residues. The CDR3 reads CASSGAMKSYEQYF. The CDR3 DNA reads TGCGCCAGCAGCGGGGCCATGAAATCCTACGAGCAGTACTTC.

The V call is TRBV4-2, the J call TRBJ2-1; 8 bases line up with TRBD2. Per the germline V gene, CDR1 is LGHNA and CDR2 is YNFKEQ. V was clipped by 0 bases and J by 3 bases; unmatched bases: 1. This CDR3 comprises 15 residues. The CDR3 is CASSQESGGYNEQFF. For the CDR3, the DNA is TGTGCCAGCAGCCAAGAAAGCGGGGGCTACAATGAGCAGTTCTTC.

This chain links TRBV7-9 with TRBJ2-2; D ambiguous. Deletions cut 4 bases from V and 0 bases from J, with 6 bases between. Germline CDR1 and CDR2: SEHNR and FQNEAQ (reference sequence). This CDR3 comprises 14 residues. The CDR3 sequence is CASSSTANTGELFF. The CDR3 DNA follows: TGTGCCAGCAGCTCCACAGCGAACACCGGGGAGCTGTTTTTT.

The chain employs TRBV5-4 and TRBJ1-3, with TRBD1 matching 10 bases. The CDR3 is made up of 16 amino acids. The germline CDR1 and CDR2 sequences are SGHNT and YYREEE (reference sequence). Losses at the gene ends were 0 bases for V and 1 base for J; bases not matched to a gene: 1. The CDR3 loop is CASSLVGQGSGNTIYF. CDR3 in DNA: TGTGCCAGCAGCTTGGTGGGACAGGGGTCTGGAAACACCATATATTTT.

The DNA of the CDR3 is TGTGCCAGCAGCAGGACAGGGGGGCTTTTCAATCAGCCCCAGCATTTT. It translates to CASSRTGGLFNQPQHF. The chain links TRBV6-2 or TRBV6-3 to TRBJ1-5, with 10 positions matching TRBD1. Germline CDR1 is MNHEY and CDR2 is SVGEGT. Trimming at V came to 6 bases and at J to 3 bases, leaving 8 bases not matched to a gene. This CDR3 has 16 residues.

The chain has TRBV20-1 and TRBJ1-4; 8 bases align to TRBD1. There are 14 residues in the CDR3. CDR1 is DFQATT and CDR2 is SNEGSKA in the germline V gene (reference sequence). J lost 4 bases, V lost 3 bases, and 4 bases had no gene match. DNA for the CDR3: TGCAGTGCTAGTCCGGGACAGGTTAATGAAAAACTGTTTTTT. Its protein is CSASPGQVNEKLFF.

The chain has TRBV18 and TRBJ2-7, with 8 bases matching TRBD2. CDR3 length: 16 residues. V lost 3 bases and J lost 1; bases outside the gene matches: 8. Germline V gives CDR1 KGHSH, CDR2 LQKENI. The CDR3: CASSPFSRGGSYEQYF. DNA of the CDR3: TGTGCCAGCTCACCTTTCTCTCGGGGGGGATCCTACGAGCAGTACTTC.

The V and J genes are TRBV9 and TRBJ2-7, with D perhaps matching TRBD2 (6 bases). Germline values: CDR1 SGDLS, CDR2 YYNGEE. Trimming cost V 3 bases and J 3 bases, with 19 bases left between them. The CDR3 is made up of 16 amino acids. DNA of the CDR3: TGTGCCAGCAGCGCCCTGGGCCAGGGAGGTGGCTACGAGCAGTACTTC. This codes for CASSALGQGGGYEQYF. The full variable domain, with the rest looked up from reference TRBV9 and TRBJ2-7, is DSGVTQTPKHLITATGQRVTLRCSPRSGDLSVYWYQQSLDQGLQFLIQYYNGEERAKGNILERFSAQQFPDLHSELNLSSLELGDSALYFCASSALGQGGGYEQYFGPGTRLTVT.

In DNA, the CDR3 is TGTGCCACCTCCGGGACATCCAGGACCCAGTACTTC. Protein sequence: CATSGTSRTQYF. The chain employs TRBV28 and TRBJ2-5, with D possibly matching TRBD1 (6 bases). The CDR3 length is 12 residues. Germline V gives CDR1 MDHEN, CDR2 SYDVKM. V lost 10 bases to trimming and J lost 7 bases, with 16 bases between them.